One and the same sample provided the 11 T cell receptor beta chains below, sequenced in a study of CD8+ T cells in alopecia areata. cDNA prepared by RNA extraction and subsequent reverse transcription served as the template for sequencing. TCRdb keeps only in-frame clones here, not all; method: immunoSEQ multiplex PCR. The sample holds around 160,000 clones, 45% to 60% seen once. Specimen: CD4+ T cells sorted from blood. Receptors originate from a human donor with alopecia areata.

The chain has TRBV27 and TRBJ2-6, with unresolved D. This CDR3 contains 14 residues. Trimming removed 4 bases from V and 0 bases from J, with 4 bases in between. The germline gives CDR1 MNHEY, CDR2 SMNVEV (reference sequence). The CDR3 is CASSYSSGANVLTF. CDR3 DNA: TGTGCCAGCAGTTACTCCTCTGGGGCCAACGTCCTGACTTTC.

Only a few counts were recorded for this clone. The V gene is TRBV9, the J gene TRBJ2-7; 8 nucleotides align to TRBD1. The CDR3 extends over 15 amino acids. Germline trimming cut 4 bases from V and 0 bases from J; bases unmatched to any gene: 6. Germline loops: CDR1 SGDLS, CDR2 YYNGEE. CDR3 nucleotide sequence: TGTGCCAGCAGCCCCCGGGACAGGAGCTCCTACGAGCAGTACTTC. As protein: CASSPRDRSSYEQYF.

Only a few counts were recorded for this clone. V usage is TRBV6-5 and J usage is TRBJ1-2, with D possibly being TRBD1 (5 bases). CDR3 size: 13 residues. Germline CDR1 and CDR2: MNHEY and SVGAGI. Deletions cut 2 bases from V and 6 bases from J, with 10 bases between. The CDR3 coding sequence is TGTGCCAGCAGTTACCGGGACCGGCATGGCTACACCTTC. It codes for CASSYRDRHGYTF.

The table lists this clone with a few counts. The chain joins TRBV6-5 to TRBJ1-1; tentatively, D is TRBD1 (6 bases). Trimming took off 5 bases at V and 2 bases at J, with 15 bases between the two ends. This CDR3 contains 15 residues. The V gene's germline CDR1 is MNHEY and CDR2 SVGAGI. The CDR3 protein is CASSATGGVNTEAFF. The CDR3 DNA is TGTGCCAGCAGTGCGACGGGGGGCGTTAACACTGAAGCTTTCTTT.

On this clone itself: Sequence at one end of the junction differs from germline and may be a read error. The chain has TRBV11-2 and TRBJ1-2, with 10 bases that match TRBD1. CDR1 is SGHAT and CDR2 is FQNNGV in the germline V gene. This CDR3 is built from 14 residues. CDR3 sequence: CASSLDNPRTGGAF. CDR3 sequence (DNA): TGTGCCAGCAGCTTAGATAATCCCCGGACAGGGGGTGCCTTC. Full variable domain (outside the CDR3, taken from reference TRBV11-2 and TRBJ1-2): EAGVAQSPRYKIIEKRQSVAFWCNPISGHATLYWYQQILGQGPKLLIQFQNNGVVDDSQLPKDRFSAERLKGVDSTLKIQPAKLEDSAVYLCASSLDNPRTGGAFGSGTRLTVV.

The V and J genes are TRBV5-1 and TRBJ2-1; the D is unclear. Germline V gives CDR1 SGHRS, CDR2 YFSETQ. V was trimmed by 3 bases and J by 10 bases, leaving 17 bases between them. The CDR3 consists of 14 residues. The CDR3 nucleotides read TGCGCCAGCAGCTCCTCGGACGGAAGCGAAGAGCAGTTCTTC. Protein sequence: CASSSSDGSEEQFF.

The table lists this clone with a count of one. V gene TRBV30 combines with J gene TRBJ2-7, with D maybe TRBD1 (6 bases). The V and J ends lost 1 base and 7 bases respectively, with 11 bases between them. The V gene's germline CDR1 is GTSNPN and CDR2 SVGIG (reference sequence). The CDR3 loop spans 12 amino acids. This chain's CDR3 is CAWSAGVGEQYF. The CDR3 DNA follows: TGTGCCTGGAGTGCAGGGGTTGGAGAGCAGTACTTC.

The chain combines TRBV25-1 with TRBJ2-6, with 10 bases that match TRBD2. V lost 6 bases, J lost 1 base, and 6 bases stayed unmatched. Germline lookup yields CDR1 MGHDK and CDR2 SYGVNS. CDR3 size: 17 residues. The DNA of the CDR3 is TGTGCCAGCAGCCCTAGCGGGAGTTGGTCTGGGGCCAACGTCCTGACTTTC. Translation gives CASSPSGSWSGANVLTF.

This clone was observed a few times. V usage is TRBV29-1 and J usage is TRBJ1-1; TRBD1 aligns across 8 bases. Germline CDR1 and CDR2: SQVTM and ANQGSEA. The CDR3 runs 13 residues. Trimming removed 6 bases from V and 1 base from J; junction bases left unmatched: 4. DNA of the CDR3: TGCAGCGTCGCAGGGGGCCGGAACACTGAAGCTTTCTTT. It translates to CSVAGGRNTEAFF. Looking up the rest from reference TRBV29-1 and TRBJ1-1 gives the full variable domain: SAVISQKPSRDICQRGTSLTIQCQVDSQVTMMFWYRQQPGQSLTLIATANQGSEATYESGFVIDKFPISRPNLTFSTLTVSNMSPEDSSIYLCSVAGGRNTEAFFGQGTRLTVV.

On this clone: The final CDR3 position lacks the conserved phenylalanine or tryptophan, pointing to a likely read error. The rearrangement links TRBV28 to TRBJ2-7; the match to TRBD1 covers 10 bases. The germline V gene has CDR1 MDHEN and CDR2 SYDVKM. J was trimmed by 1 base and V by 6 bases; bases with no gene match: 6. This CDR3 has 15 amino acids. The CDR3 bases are TGTGCCAGCAGGCCACCGGGACAGGGGTCCTACGAGCAGTACCTC. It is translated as CASRPPGQGSYEQYL.

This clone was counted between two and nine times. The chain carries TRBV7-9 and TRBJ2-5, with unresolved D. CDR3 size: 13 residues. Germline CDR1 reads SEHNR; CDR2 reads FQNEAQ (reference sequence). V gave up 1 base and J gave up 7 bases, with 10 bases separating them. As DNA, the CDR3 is TGTGCCAGCAGCTTAGAGTATCCTGGGACCCAGTACTTC. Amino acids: CASSLEYPGTQYF.